This TCR beta chain originates from a study of blood T cell repertoires in COVID-19. Background on the study: Spain, Italy and the United States supplied samples that represented acute and convalescent COVID-19. PBMCs, B-cell-depleted T cells, or T cells were the source of the cDNA or gDNA that made up the material.

In the original analysis: Reference gene primer amplification yielded estimated nucleated cell counts. Libraries were prepared by immunoSEQ multiplex PCR; TCRdb keeps only in-frame clonotypes and omits some of them. That table supplies the V and J calls and clone size; D and trimming were determined from the DNA. The table shows about 200,000 clones, with more than 85% occurring only once. From germline, CDR1 is SGHAT and CDR2 FQNNGV. CDR3 length equals 13 residues. Losses at the gene ends were 3 bases for V and 4 bases for J; bases not matched to a gene: 2. The receptor was derived from a man aged 60 to 75 with acute or convalescent COVID-19. The material sequenced was peripheral blood. The chain combines TRBV11-2 with TRBJ1-1; 7 bases match TRBD1. The CDR3 is CASSLSGGTEAFF. The CDR3 DNA reads as TGTGCCAGCAGCTTGTCAGGGGGCACTGAAGCTTTCTTT.